One sample yielded the 16 T cell receptor beta chains listed below, sequenced in a study of blood T cells in healthy people across ages. Together with a sample-barcoded 5' primer, a J-beta primer mix was included in a second PCR lasting about 6 to 11 cycles. TCRdb re-called the 5' RACE reads through MiXCR, storing one row per CDR3 protein. The repertoire includes 1,100,000 or so distinct CDR3 sequences, under 45% of them detected once, and 15% to 20% sits in the top ten. The material sequenced was blood. All receptors come from a woman aged 55-69 years in good health.

V gene TRBV5-1 combines with J gene TRBJ2-7, with TRBD1 matching over 9 bases. The germline gives CDR1 SGHRS, CDR2 YFSETQ. CDR3 size: 16 residues. The trim removed 0 bases at V and 7 bases at J, leaving 11 bases unmatched. The CDR3 nucleotides are TGCGCCAGCAGCTTGGGGTTTAGGACAGGGGTGGAGGAGCAGTACTTC. Translating it yields CASSLGFRTGVEEQYF. Together with reference TRBV5-1 and TRBJ2-7, the CDR3 gives the full variable domain: KAGVTQTPRYLIKTRGQQVTLSCSPISGHRSVSWYQQTPGQGLQFLFEYFSETQRNKGNFPGRFSGRQFSNSRSEMNVSTLELGDSALYLCASSLGFRTGVEEQYFGPGTRLTVT.

The chain couples TRBV6-6 to TRBJ2-7, with 7 nucleotides matching TRBD1. The CDR3 has 14 residues. Germline values: CDR1 MNHNY, CDR2 SVGAGI (reference sequence). The V gene end was trimmed by 2 bases and the J gene end by 3 bases; junction bases not matched to a gene: 4. CDR3 sequence (DNA): TGTGCCAGCAGTTACAGGACAGGAGTCTACGAGCAGTACTTC. It specifies CASSYRTGVYEQYF.

This rearrangement joins TRBV19 to TRBJ2-7; 16 bases fit TRBD2. With 6 bases clipped from V and 3 bases from J, the junction kept 8 bases outside the gene matches. The V gene's germline CDR1 is LNHDA and CDR2 SQIVND (reference sequence). The CDR3 consists of 17 residues. As DNA, the CDR3 is TGTGCCAGTAGCCCGGGACTAGCGGGAGGGCCGGGCTACGAGCAGTACTTC. It specifies CASSPGLAGGPGYEQYF.

The chain links TRBV3-1 to TRBJ2-1; 13 bases are a match to TRBD2. This CDR3 has 16 amino acids. The germline V gene has CDR1 LGHDT and CDR2 YNNKEL (reference sequence). After removal of 4 bases from V and 3 bases from J, the junction contained 3 bases not matched to a gene. In nucleotides, the CDR3 is TGTGCCAGCAGCCGCGGGACTAGCGGGATCTACAATGAGCAGTTCTTC. Amino acid sequence: CASSRGTSGIYNEQFF.

Comments on this clonotype: Without the conserved terminal phenylalanine or tryptophan, this CDR3 likely stems from a read error. This chain connects TRBV25-1 to TRBJ2-6; D remains unclear. This CDR3 spans 14 amino acids. V was clipped by 4 bases and J by 0 bases, with 4 bases between them. Germline-derived CDR1 and CDR2 are MGHDK and SYGVNS. CDR3 amino acids: CASSAPSGANVLTI. The CDR3 DNA reads TGTGCCAGCAGTGCTCCCTCTGGGGCCAACGTCCTGACTATC.

The chain is built from TRBV7-3 and TRBJ2-3; 11 nucleotides match TRBD2. The V segment lost 5 bases and the J segment 4 bases; nucleotides outside the gene matches: 5. The CDR3 runs to 15 residues. Germline lookup yields CDR1 SGHTA and CDR2 FQGTGA. CDR3 amino acids: CASSMTSGTSDTQYF. The DNA for the CDR3 is TGTGCCAGCAGCATGACTAGCGGGACATCAGATACGCAGTATTTT.

V and J are TRBV27 and TRBJ1-3, with unresolved D. CDR1 and CDR2 (germline): MNHEY, SMNVEV (reference sequence). CDR3 length: 11 amino acids. Trimming removed 10 bases from V and 7 bases from J, with 11 bases in between. CDR3 amino acids: CATKAGNTIYF. As DNA, the CDR3 is TGTGCCACCAAAGCGGGGAACACCATATATTTT.

This sequence joins TRBV29-1 and TRBJ2-3; TRBD2 matches 10 bases. Trimming at V came to 4 bases and at J to 8 bases, leaving 12 bases not matched to a gene. Germline CDR1 reads SQVTM; CDR2 reads ANQGSEA. This CDR3 contains 15 residues. CDR3 bases: TGCAGCGTTGGGGGGGGAGCGGGAGGGCCCGTTACGCAGTATTTT. Its translation is CSVGGGAGGPVTQYF.

V is TRBV20-1 and J is TRBJ1-5, with 7 positions matching TRBD1. The V gene end was trimmed by 4 bases and the J gene end by 4 bases; junction bases not matched to a gene: 10. CDR1 is DFQATT, CDR2 SNEGSKA, per germline (reference sequence). The CDR3 runs to 15 residues. This CDR3 is CSATDRARFNQPQHF. The CDR3, as DNA: TGCAGTGCTACCGACAGGGCCAGGTTTAATCAGCCCCAGCATTTT.

This chain links TRBV6-5 with TRBJ2-6; D is uncertain. Germline V gene sequence: CDR1 MNHEY, CDR2 SVGAGI. The V and J ends lost 7 bases and 2 bases respectively, with 18 bases between them. The CDR3 length is 17 residues. CDR3: CASIKRVGIAGANVLTF. DNA for the CDR3: TGTGCCAGCATTAAAAGGGTTGGGATAGCTGGGGCCAACGTCCTGACTTTC.

This clonotype was seen many times. The rearrangement joins TRBV4-1 to TRBJ2-7; D is undetermined. The CDR3 covers 15 residues. V lost 1 base and J lost 2, with 12 bases in between. Looked up from germline, CDR1 is MGHRA and CDR2 is YSYEKL. The CDR3 DNA reads as TGCGCCAGCAGCCAAGTACATCTAGGGACCTACGAGCAGTACTTC. This codes for CASSQVHLGTYEQYF.

The chain recombines TRBV20-1 with TRBJ2-7, with D perhaps TRBD1 (6 bases). Deletions cut 3 bases from V and 3 bases from J, with 15 bases between. The germline V gene has CDR1 DFQATT and CDR2 SNEGSKA (reference sequence). The CDR3 covers 14 residues. The CDR3 sequence is CSASSRDTDYEQYF. The CDR3 DNA reads as TGCAGTGCTAGCTCCCGGGACACCGACTACGAGCAGTACTTC.

The V and J genes are TRBV28 and TRBJ2-3; 10 bases are a match to TRBD2. CDR3 length: 20 residues. CDR1 MDHEN and CDR2 SYDVKM come from the germline V gene. J was trimmed by 3 bases and V by 6 bases; bases with no gene match: 21. The CDR3 DNA reads as TGTGCCAGCAGCCTACTCGGTGAGGCTAGCGGGAGTCTAGGGACAGATACGCAGTATTTT. It specifies CASSLLGEASGSLGTDTQYF.

The rearrangement links TRBV2 to TRBJ1-4; a weak D match, TRBD1 (5 bases). The CDR3 has 13 amino acids. The V end lost 11 bases, the J end lost 6 bases, and 16 bases lay between the germline ends. The germline gives CDR1 SNHLY, CDR2 FYNNEI. The CDR3 here is CAAGANWDEKLFF. The CDR3 DNA is TGTGCCGCCGGGGCAAACTGGGATGAAAAACTGTTTTTT.

This clonotype has just a few counts. This chain's CDR3 is CASTALLTSTDTQYF. The CDR3 DNA reads TGTGCCAGCACCGCCCTTCTGACTAGCACAGATACGCAGTATTTT. This chain links TRBV5-6 with TRBJ2-3; D gene ambiguous. The V gene lost 6 bases and the J gene lost 0 bases, with 14 bases spanning the gap. The V gene's germline CDR1 is SGHDT and CDR2 YYEEEE. The CDR3 totals 15 residues. The variable domain in full, completed from reference TRBV5-6 and TRBJ2-3, reads DAGVTQSPTHLIKTRGQQVTLRCSPKSGHDTVSWYQQALGQGPQFIFQYYEEEERQRGNFPDRFSGHQFPNYSSELNVNALLLGDSALYLCASTALLTSTDTQYFGPGTRLTVL.

This chain connects TRBV29-1 to TRBJ1-5; TRBD1 agrees at 9 bases. Germline trimming cut 7 bases from V and 5 bases from J; bases unmatched to any gene: 6. Germline assignment: CDR1 SQVTM and CDR2 ANQGSEA. There are 13 residues in the CDR3. In nucleotides, the CDR3 is TGCAGCGCTGGGGACAGGGTGGATCAGCCCCAGCATTTT. As protein: CSAGDRVDQPQHF.